These 10 T cell receptor beta chains were all obtained from the same sample, sequenced in a study of blood T cell repertoires in COVID-19. TCRdb keeps only in-frame clones here, not all; method: immunoSEQ multiplex PCR. The sample carries about 160,000 clones, approximately 86% recorded once. Sequenced input: peripheral blood. These receptor sequences come from a woman in her thirties or forties with COVID-19, enrolled during active disease.

The V and J genes are TRBV2 and TRBJ2-1; possible D gene TRBD2, 7 bases. Trimming took off 11 bases at V and 7 bases at J, with 18 bases between the two ends. Germline CDR1 SNHLY, CDR2 FYNNEI. The CDR3 has 13 amino acids. The CDR3 nucleotides are TGTGCCGAAGGGGGGGGTCTGGGTAATGAGCAGTTCTTC. Amino acids: CAEGGGLGNEQFF.

Remarks on this clone: Within the sample, other DNA sequences also encode this same CDR3. The chain is built from TRBV19 and TRBJ2-1; 7 bases line up with TRBD2. With 7 bases clipped from V and 2 bases from J, the junction kept 8 bases outside the gene matches. CDR1 is LNHDA and CDR2 is SQIVND in the germline V gene (reference sequence). CDR3 length: 15 amino acids. CDR3 nucleotides: TGTGCCAGTACCCCGGGGAGCGGGGCCTACAATGAGCAGTTCTTC. Protein sequence: CASTPGSGAYNEQFF.

CDR3 residues: CAIRGGTELNEKLFF. The CDR3 nucleotides are TGTGCCATCAGGGGCGGGACAGAGCTTAATGAAAAACTGTTTTTT. The V gene is TRBV10-3, the J gene TRBJ1-4; 7 bases align to TRBD1. Germline V CDR1 and CDR2: ENHRY, SYGVKD. The CDR3 totals 15 residues. V dropped 6 bases and J dropped 4; count of bases not matched to a gene: 8.

The chain uses TRBV7-9 and TRBJ2-5, with 9 bases lining up with TRBD2. J was trimmed by 5 bases and V by 6 bases; bases with no gene match: 16. Germline loops: CDR1 SEHNR, CDR2 FQNEAQ (reference sequence). The CDR3 sequence is 17 residues long. CDR3 nucleotides: TGTGCCAGCAGTTTTTGGGGCGGGGGGGCGGCTTCGGAGACCCAGTACTTC. Protein: CASSFWGGGAASETQYF. Drawing the rest from reference TRBV7-9 and TRBJ2-5, the complete variable domain is DTGVSQNPRHKITKRGQNVTFRCDPISEHNRLYWYRQTLGQGPEFLTYFQNEAQLEKSRLLSDRFSAERPKGSFSTLEIQRTEQGDSAMYLCASSFWGGGAASETQYFGPGTRLLVL.

This chain connects TRBV9 to TRBJ1-6, with a weak D call TRBD1 (6 bases). V lost 3 bases, J lost 0 bases, and 16 bases lay in between. The CDR3 is 18 residues long. Germline V gene sequence: CDR1 SGDLS, CDR2 YYNGEE. The CDR3 DNA reads as TGTGCCAGCAGCGCGGCCGGACAGCCGAGCTCCTATAATTCACCCCTCCACTTT. It codes for CASSAAGQPSSYNSPLHF.

The V gene is TRBV3-1 (or the pseudogene TRBV3-2), the J gene TRBJ1-3; D is perhaps TRBD1 (6 bases). This CDR3 has 17 residues. Germline lookup yields CDR1 LGHDT and CDR2 YNNKEL (reference sequence). V was trimmed by 1 base and J by 0 bases, leaving 13 bases between them. The CDR3: CASSQVLRTDSGNTIYF. The CDR3 DNA follows: TGTGCCAGCAGCCAAGTATTAAGGACAGACTCTGGAAACACCATATATTTT.

The chain recombines TRBV5-1 with TRBJ1-2; D perhaps matches TRBD1 (6 bases). The germline V gene has CDR1 SGHRS and CDR2 YFSETQ. V was pared by 7 bases and J by 5 bases, with 24 bases between. The CDR3 length is 16 residues. The CDR3 DNA sequence: TGCGCCAGCCGTACAGGGCATCGTACCTACGGATATGGCTACACCTTC. Translating it yields CASRTGHRTYGYGYTF.

The sample holds a few counts of this clone. V usage is TRBV27 and J usage is TRBJ2-2; 10 nucleotides align to TRBD2. This CDR3 has 16 residues. V was clipped by 5 bases and J by 2 bases; unmatched bases: 5. Germline loops: CDR1 MNHEY, CDR2 SMNVEV (reference sequence). In DNA form, the CDR3 reads TGTGCCAGCAGTCAGAGCGGGAGGGCCAACACCGGGGAGCTGTTTTTT. It specifies CASSQSGRANTGELFF.

In this sample, this clone turned up a few times. The genes are TRBV6-5 and TRBJ1-5; 7 nucleotides align to TRBD1. CDR1 and CDR2 from the germline V gene are MNHEY and SVGAGI. J gave up 4 bases and V 2 bases, and 5 bases lay outside the gene matches. This CDR3 is 15 amino acids long. The CDR3 spells CASSYTQGTNQPQHF. CDR3 nucleotides: TGTGCCAGCAGTTACACACAGGGGACGAATCAGCCCCAGCATTTT.

This clone was found once. The chain joins TRBV6-4 to TRBJ2-7; 8 nucleotides match TRBD2. V lost 7 bases to trimming and J lost 6 bases; unmatched junction nucleotides: 20. The CDR3 covers 17 residues. Germline V gives CDR1 MRHNA, CDR2 SNTAGT. The CDR3 is CASTRGETGTRVCEQYF. The CDR3 DNA follows: TGTGCCAGCACGCGGGGTGAAACCGGGACTAGAGTTTGCGAGCAGTACTTC.